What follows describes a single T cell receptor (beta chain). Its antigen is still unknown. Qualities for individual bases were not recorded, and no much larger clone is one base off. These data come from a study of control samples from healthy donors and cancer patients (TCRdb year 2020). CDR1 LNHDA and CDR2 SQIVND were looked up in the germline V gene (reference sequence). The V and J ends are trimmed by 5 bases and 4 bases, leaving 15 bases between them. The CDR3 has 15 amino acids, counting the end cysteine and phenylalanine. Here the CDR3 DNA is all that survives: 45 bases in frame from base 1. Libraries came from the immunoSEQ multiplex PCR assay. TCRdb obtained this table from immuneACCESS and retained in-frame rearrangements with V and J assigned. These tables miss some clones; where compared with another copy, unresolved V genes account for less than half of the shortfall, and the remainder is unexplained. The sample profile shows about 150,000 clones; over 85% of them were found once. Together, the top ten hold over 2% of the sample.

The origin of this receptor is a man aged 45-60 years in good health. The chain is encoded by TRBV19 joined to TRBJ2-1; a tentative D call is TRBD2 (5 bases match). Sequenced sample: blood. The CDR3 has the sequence CASSPAVGEYNEQFF. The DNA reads TGTGCCAGTAGTCCCGCAGTGGGAGAGTACAATGAGCAGTTCTTC.